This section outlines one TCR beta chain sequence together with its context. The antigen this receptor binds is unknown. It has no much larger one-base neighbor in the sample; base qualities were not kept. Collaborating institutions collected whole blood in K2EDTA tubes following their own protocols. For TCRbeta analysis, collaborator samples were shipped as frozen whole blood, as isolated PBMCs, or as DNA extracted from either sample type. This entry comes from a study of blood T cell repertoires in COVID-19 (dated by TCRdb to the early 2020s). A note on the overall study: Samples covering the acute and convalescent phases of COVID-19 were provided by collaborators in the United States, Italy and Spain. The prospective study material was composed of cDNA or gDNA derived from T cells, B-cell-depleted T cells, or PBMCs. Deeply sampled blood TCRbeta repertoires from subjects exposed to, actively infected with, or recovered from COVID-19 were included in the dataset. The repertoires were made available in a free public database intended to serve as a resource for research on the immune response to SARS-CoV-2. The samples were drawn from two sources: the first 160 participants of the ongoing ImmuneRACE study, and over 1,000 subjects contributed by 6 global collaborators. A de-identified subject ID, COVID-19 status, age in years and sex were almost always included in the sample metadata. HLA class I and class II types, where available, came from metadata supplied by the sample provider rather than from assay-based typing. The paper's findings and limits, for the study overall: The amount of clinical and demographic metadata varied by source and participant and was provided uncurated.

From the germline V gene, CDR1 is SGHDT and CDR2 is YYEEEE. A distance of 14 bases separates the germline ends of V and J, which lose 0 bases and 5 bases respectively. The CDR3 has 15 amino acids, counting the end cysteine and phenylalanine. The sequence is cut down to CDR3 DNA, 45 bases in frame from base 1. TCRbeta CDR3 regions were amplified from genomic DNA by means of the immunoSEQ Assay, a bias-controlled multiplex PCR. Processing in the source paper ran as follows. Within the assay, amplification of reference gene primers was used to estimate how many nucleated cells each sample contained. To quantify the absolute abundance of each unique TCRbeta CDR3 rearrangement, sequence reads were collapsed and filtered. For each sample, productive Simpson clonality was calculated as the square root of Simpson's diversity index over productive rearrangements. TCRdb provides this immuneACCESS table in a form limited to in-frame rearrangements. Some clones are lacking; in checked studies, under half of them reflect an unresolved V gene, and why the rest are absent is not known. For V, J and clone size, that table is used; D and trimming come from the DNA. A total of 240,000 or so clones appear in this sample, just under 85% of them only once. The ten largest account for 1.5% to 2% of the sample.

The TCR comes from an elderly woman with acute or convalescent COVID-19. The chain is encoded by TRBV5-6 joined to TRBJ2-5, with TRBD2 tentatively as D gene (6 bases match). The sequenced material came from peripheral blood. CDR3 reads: CASSLAFAGRETQYF. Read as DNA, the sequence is TGTGCCAGCAGCTTGGCTTTCGCGGGGAGGGAGACCCAGTACTTC.